This T cell receptor (beta chain) was found in a study of T cells in Graves' hyperthyroidism and ophthalmopathy (dated by TCRdb to about 2019). For the study in its entirety: Peripheral blood was collected at initial diagnosis, before any treatment. TCR V-J signatures able to tell the groups apart were searched for in a discovery cohort of 100 or so patients, of whom more than 40 had Graves' ophthalmopathy and about 60 had stable Graves' hyperthyroidism. Prospective prediction of ophthalmopathy was tested in an independent validation cohort consisting of some 19 hyperthyroidism patients and approximately 16 patients who later progressed to ophthalmopathy. The 80 to 100 discovery patients were randomly divided into training and test sets at a 7:3 ratio. In roughly six Graves' hyperthyroidism patients, the study also compared T-cell repertoires from thyroid tissue with T-cell repertoires from blood. Once sampling was done, hyperthyroidism patients were given methimazole at a starting dose of 30 mg daily, whereas ophthalmopathy patients were given high-dose intravenous methylprednisolone. TCR Vbeta CDR3 sequencing of fewer than 150 peripheral blood samples (approximately 44 ophthalmopathy, over 70 hyperthyroidism and approximately 17 progressor patients) is reported in the paper. What the work shows at the level of the full study, not this receptor alone: Sample size was not statistically predetermined, and investigators were not blinded to group allocation. During validation, the model predicted progression to ophthalmopathy a median of about 6.5 months ahead of onset, with around 70% sensitivity and roughly 75% specificity. In cross-validation, a model built on a 13 V-J signature told ophthalmopathy apart from stable hyperthyroidism with approximately 90% sensitivity and around 83% specificity, and in testing the same model reached 80%/75%. Most expanded thyroid clonotypes (frequency above 0.001) were also found in blood, which suggests that blood repertoires may mirror thyroid immune responses.

V is pruned by 2 bases and J by 6 bases, leaving 3 bases of the junction without a gene match. CDR1 and CDR2 are drawn from the germline V gene: MRHNA, SNTAGT. Counted from cysteine to phenylalanine, this CDR3 has 15 amino acids. The sequence is cut down to CDR3 DNA, 45 bases in frame from base 1. The hyperthyroidism patients were between 18 and 65 years old and newly diagnosed, with a disease duration of less than 2 months. The study excluded patients with uncontrolled infections, other autoimmune diseases, pregnancy or lactation. Clinical symptoms, serum thyroxine and TRAb, thyroid ultrasound, and orbital computed tomography formed the basis for the diagnoses. Blood from progressor patients was drawn when they were first diagnosed with hyperthyroidism, before any ophthalmopathy symptoms appeared. Ficoll-Paque density gradient centrifugation was used to isolate PBMCs from around 9.1 ml of fresh peripheral blood. Patients classed as progressors first received a Graves' hyperthyroidism diagnosis and then went on to develop ophthalmopathy during follow-up. Total RNA was extracted with Trizol reagent, and quality was checked on an Agilent 2100 Bioanalyzer.

For this clonotype: It lacks a known antigen. Per-base qualities were not stored, and no clone one base away is much larger.

TCR beta CDR3 regions were amplified from RNA transcripts. A first-round RT-PCR of the TCR CDR3 used the HTBI primer set with the Qiagen OneStep RT-PCR kit. Libraries were constructed in a second round of multiplex PCR, after which size selection and purification were carried out. The libraries were sequenced on an Illumina HiSeq2000 using paired-end 100 bp reads. The paper's processing steps were these. SOAPnuke was used to process the raw data, throwing out any read that contained adapters or uncalled bases, had a mean Phred below 15, or lacked an exact constant-primer or identifier match. High-quality paired reads were merged using COPE v1.2.5, and each unique nucleotide sequence was defined as a clonotype. MiTCR v1.1 was used to align the clonotypes against IMGT TRBV, TRBD and TRBJ reference segments. Only V-J combinations with frequency above 0.0001, covering about 99% of repertoires, were analysed. The TCS score was defined as F50 (clonal expansion) divided by E x V (chaos), with BLOSUM62-based TCRdist calculated between CDR3 peptides within each V-J. Welch's t-statistics and random forest reduced around 550 V-J features to 13, which were used in a naive Bayes classifier (R e1071). TCRdb itself trimmed the public reads at Q25 with fastp, ran MiXCR and retained productive beta chains. Rows with one shared CDR3 protein collapse into an entry with the most common genes and DNA. TCRdb's processing, not the study's, gives the V and J calls here. The table for this sample lists 300,000 to 450,000 distinct CDR3 sequences; 15% to 18% of them were counted only once. About 27% of the sample is in the top ten clones.

The V gene is TRBV6-4 and the J gene is TRBJ2-1, with TRBD1 matching 11 junction bases. Sequenced: blood. This TCR derives from a young woman with Graves' hyperthyroidism that later progressed to Graves' ophthalmopathy. This receptor has the CDR3 CASSDPGQGVNEQFF. In nucleotide form, the sequence is TGTGCCAGCAGTGACCCGGGACAGGGGGTCAATGAGCAGTTCTTC.